The sequence of this TCR beta chain was determined in a study of T cells in Graves' hyperthyroidism and ophthalmopathy. Overall study findings and caveats: Most thyroid clonotypes that were expanded above 0.001 also turned up in blood. Ophthalmopathy cases were set apart from stable hyperthyroidism by a 13 V-J model.

Template material for amplifying TCR beta CDR3 regions consisted of RNA transcripts. HTBI primers were employed in a first-round RT-PCR of the TCR CDR3. A single record per CDR3 protein comes from TCRdb applying MiXCR to the multiplex PCR reads. Found here are about 360,000 distinct CDR3 sequences, over 15% of them singletons; the top ten hold around 3.6%. Absence of ophthalmopathy progression within 18 months defined stable Graves' hyperthyroidism. This clonotype has a count of ten or more. The target antigen is unknown. J was trimmed by 4 bases and V by 8 bases; bases with no gene match: 5. There are 14 residues in the CDR3.

Sample: blood. V gene TRBV12-3 or TRBV12-4 combines with J gene TRBJ2-7; 13 bases are a match to TRBD2. The receptor's source is a woman younger than 30 with Graves' hyperthyroidism. In DNA, the CDR3 is TGTGCCAGCGGACGGACTAGCGGGGGATACGAGCAGTACTTC. Translated, it gives CASGRTSGGYEQYF.